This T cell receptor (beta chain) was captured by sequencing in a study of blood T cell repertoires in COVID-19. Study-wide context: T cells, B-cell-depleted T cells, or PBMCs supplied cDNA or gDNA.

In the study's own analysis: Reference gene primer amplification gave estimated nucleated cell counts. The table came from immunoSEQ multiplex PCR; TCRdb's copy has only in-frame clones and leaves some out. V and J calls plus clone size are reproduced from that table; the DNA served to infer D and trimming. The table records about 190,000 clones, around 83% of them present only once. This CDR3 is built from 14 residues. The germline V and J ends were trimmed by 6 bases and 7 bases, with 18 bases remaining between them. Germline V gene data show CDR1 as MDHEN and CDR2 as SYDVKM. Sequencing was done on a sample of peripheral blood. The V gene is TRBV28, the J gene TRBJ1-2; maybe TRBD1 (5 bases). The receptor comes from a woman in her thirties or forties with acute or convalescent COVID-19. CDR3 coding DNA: TGTGCCAGCAGCGCCCCAAGGGGTCCTCGTGGCTACACCTTC. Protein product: CASSAPRGPRGYTF.